This is a list of T cell receptor beta chains from one sample in a study of cytomegalovirus exposure and HLA in healthy donors. Data came from immunoSEQ multiplex PCR; TCRdb stores just in-frame clones and leaves some out. The profile covers roughly 130,000 clones, with 81% appearing a single time and around 0.7% taken by the ten largest. The sample comprised PBMCs. Receptor source: a young man in good health and CMV-seronegative. The CDR3 runs from the conserved cysteine through the conserved F or W. The D gene is left open where the match is weak. Size is omitted from some rows. Given values are once, few, many or a class for expanded clones.

D gene: TRBD1
V gene: TRBV11-1
J gene: TRBJ1-2
clone size: .
CDR3 DNA: TGTGCCAGCAGCTTAGCACCGGGACAGGGGTATGGCTACACCTTC
CDR3 protein: CASSLAPGQGYGYTF

D gene: .
V gene: TRBV4-1
J gene: TRBJ1-5
clone size: .
CDR3 DNA: TGCGCCAGCAGCCAAGAGGGCCAGGGGAGTAGACAGCCCCAGCATTTT
CDR3 protein: CASSQEGQGSRQPQHF

D gene: .
V gene: TRBV27
J gene: TRBJ2-7
clone size: .
CDR3 DNA: TGTGCCAGCAGTTTATTAACAGGGTCATACGAGCAGTACTTC
CDR3 protein: CASSLLTGSYEQYF

D gene: .
V gene: TRBV6-1
J gene: TRBJ2-1
clone size: .
CDR3 DNA: TGTGCCAGCATGGAGGGTCGCTACAATGAGCAGTTCTTC
CDR3 protein: CASMEGRYNEQFF

D gene: TRBD1
V gene: TRBV4-1
J gene: TRBJ1-2
clone size: few
CDR3 DNA: TGCGCCAGCAGCCAGCGACAGGGACAGGCGAGTTACTATGGCTACACCTTC
CDR3 protein: CASSQRQGQASYYGYTF

D gene: .
V gene: TRBV19
J gene: TRBJ1-1
clone size: .
CDR3 DNA: TGTGCCAGTAGTATAGGCATAGAGAAAGCTTTCTTT
CDR3 protein: CASSIGIEKAFF

D gene: TRBD1
V gene: TRBV13
J gene: TRBJ2-1
clone size: .
CDR3 DNA: TGTGCCAGCAGCTCCCGGGACAGCCTTGGCTCCTACAATGAGCAGTTCTTC
CDR3 protein: CASSSRDSLGSYNEQFF

D gene: TRBD1
V gene: TRBV7-9
J gene: TRBJ1-6
clone size: .
CDR3 DNA: TGTGCCAGCAGCACCGGGGACAGGGGAGTACCCTTCCACTTT
CDR3 protein: CASSTGDRGVPFHF

D gene: .
V gene: TRBV28
J gene: TRBJ1-4
clone size: .
CDR3 DNA: TGTGCCAGCAGTTTTTCCCAGGTTGGTGAAAAACTGTTTTTT
CDR3 protein: CASSFSQVGEKLFF

D gene: .
V gene: TRBV7-6
J gene: TRBJ2-6
clone size: .
CDR3 DNA: TGTGCCAGCAGCCCCAGGGTATCTGGGGCCAACGTCCTGACTTTC
CDR3 protein: CASSPRVSGANVLTF

D gene: TRBD1
V gene: TRBV28
J gene: TRBJ1-6
clone size: few
CDR3 DNA: TGTGCCAGCGCGGGGGGTGGGACAGTCTATAATTCACCCCTCCACTTT
CDR3 protein: CASAGGGTVYNSPLHF

D gene: .
V gene: TRBV2
J gene: TRBJ1-5
clone size: .
CDR3 DNA: TGTGCCGGTGGGGCAGCCAATCAGCCCCAGCATTTT
CDR3 protein: CAGGAANQPQHF

D gene: TRBD2
V gene: TRBV9
J gene: TRBJ2-1
clone size: once
CDR3 DNA: TGTGCCAGCAGGGGGGGGTCAATCGAAGGTGAGCAGTTCTTC
CDR3 protein: CASRGGSIEGEQFF

D gene: .
V gene: TRBV7-2
J gene: TRBJ1-2
clone size: .
CDR3 DNA: TGTGCCAGCAGCTTAGACCCAGGTGGTAGGCTTGGCTACACCTTC
CDR3 protein: CASSLDPGGRLGYTF

D gene: .
V gene: TRBV30
J gene: TRBJ1-5
clone size: .
CDR3 DNA: TGTGCCTGGAGTTCCAGTGTTGGCAATCAGCCCCAGCATTTT
CDR3 protein: CAWSSSVGNQPQHF

D gene: .
V gene: TRBV7-2
J gene: TRBJ1-2
clone size: .
CDR3 DNA: TGTGCCAGCGGGCCCTATGGCTACACCTTC
CDR3 protein: CASGPYGYTF

D gene: TRBD1
V gene: TRBV27
J gene: TRBJ2-7
clone size: .
CDR3 DNA: TGTGCCAGCGCGCACCTAGGGGGCCCATCCTACGAGCAGTACTTC
CDR3 protein: CASAHLGGPSYEQYF

D gene: TRBD1
V gene: TRBV19
J gene: TRBJ1-5
clone size: .
CDR3 DNA: TGTGCCAGTAGTACTCGGGACAGGGGTGGTGGCAATCAGCCCCAGCATTTT
CDR3 protein: CASSTRDRGGGNQPQHF

D gene: TRBD2
V gene: TRBV9
J gene: TRBJ2-7
clone size: .
CDR3 DNA: TGTGCCAGCAGCTCCCGAGGTCTTCGGGGGGGGCCTGACGAGCAGTACTTC
CDR3 protein: CASSSRGLRGGPDEQYF

D gene: TRBD1
V gene: TRBV7-9
J gene: TRBJ1-2
clone size: .
CDR3 DNA: TGTGCCAGCAGCTTCCCCGGACAGGGGATGTTAAGGGACTATGGCTACACCTTC
CDR3 protein: CASSFPGQGMLRDYGYTF

D gene: TRBD2
V gene: TRBV4-3
J gene: TRBJ2-1
clone size: .
CDR3 DNA: TGCGCCAGCAAGTACTTAGCGGGGGCCGCGTATGAGCAGTTCTTC
CDR3 protein: CASKYLAGAAYEQFF

D gene: TRBD1
V gene: TRBV27
J gene: TRBJ2-1
clone size: .
CDR3 DNA: TGTGCCAGCAGTTTCTTTCAGGGACAGGGATACAATGAGCAGTTCTTC
CDR3 protein: CASSFFQGQGYNEQFF